This T cell receptor (beta chain) was captured by sequencing in a study of blood T cell repertoires in COVID-19. About the study: COVID-19 samples from acute and convalescent phases originated in the United States, Italy and Spain. PBMCs, B-cell-depleted T cells, or T cells provided the cDNA or gDNA that made up the material.

V lost 6 bases to trimming and J lost 0 bases, with 14 bases between them. The CDR3 length is 15 residues. Per the germline V gene, CDR1 is SNHLY and CDR2 is FYNNEI. In the original analysis: Amplification of reference gene primers was used by the study to estimate nucleated cell counts. TCRdb's table, derived via immunoSEQ multiplex PCR, lists solely in-frame clones and lacks some. V and J calls and clone size follow that table, whereas D and trimming were derived from the DNA. This table holds roughly 81,000 clones, 90% to 95% found once. This sequence was found in a woman aged 45-60 years in a cohort sampled during active COVID-19. The chain couples TRBV2 to TRBJ1-1; D not resolved. The sequencing input was peripheral blood. This CDR3 is CASSQDAGVNTEAFF. The DNA for the CDR3 is TGTGCCAGCAGCCAGGATGCGGGAGTGAACACTGAAGCTTTCTTT.